This note documents a single TCR beta chain sequence. This clonotype has only a few counts. Its antigen specificity is not known. Base qualities are not provided; no much larger clone lies one nucleotide away. The donors were roughly 40 Caucasian individuals from Russia, aged roughly 6 to 100 years, who were systemically healthy. Ten milliliters of peripheral blood were drawn from each donor into EDTA-treated Vacutainer tubes. PBMCs were isolated by Ficoll-Paque density-gradient centrifugation, with at least 6 million obtained per sample. Total RNA, at least 5 micrograms per sample, was extracted from PBMCs with Trizol reagent. For every donor, flow cytometry on a PBMC aliquot measured the percentage of naive CD45RAhigh/CD27high T cells. The method was 5' RACE. Sequencing used an Illumina HiSeq 2500. A second about 7 to 12 cycle PCR used a sample-barcoded 5' primer and a J-beta primer mix. A template-switch 5' adaptor carrying 12 random nucleotides introduced a unique molecular identifier onto each TCR beta cDNA molecule. Each sample yielded at least 3 million CDR3-containing paired-end reads. The Mint cDNA synthesis kit, primed by a TRBC-specific oligonucleotide, was used to synthesize first-strand cDNA from all RNA. After uracil-DNA glycosylase treatment, a first 18-cycle PCR used universal primers M1SS and BC2_uni_R on all cDNA. In the authors' own workflow: Each sample was normalized by randomly selecting 1 million high-quality reads, each carrying a distinct molecular identifier. Instead of being binned into consensus sequences, reads that shared molecular identifiers were thrown out. MiTCR, with a Q25 quality threshold and the strictest error-elimination algorithm, was used for CDR3 identification, clonotype clustering and error correction. A nonparametric unseen species model with Euler transformation was used to estimate lower-bound total TCR beta diversity. TCRdb's own reprocessing of the public reads used fastp at Q25 and MiXCR and kept productive beta chains. Rows matching on CDR3 protein sequence are summarized as one entry with the most common DNA and genes. TCRdb assigned the V and J calls; the authors' analysis was not used. The table for this sample lists fewer than 950,000 distinct CDR3 sequences; about 55% of them were counted only once. In total, the top ten clones hold roughly 37% of the sample.

Clipping removes 5 bases from V and 6 bases from J, with 9 as the unmatched junction base count. CDR1 PRHDT and CDR2 FYEKMQ are derived from the germline V gene (reference sequence). CDR3 length: 14 amino acids, cysteine to phenylalanine. Only the CDR3 region is kept as DNA, spanning 42 bases read in frame from base 1. These data come from a study of blood T cells in healthy people across ages (dated by TCRdb to the mid-2010s). Broadly, across the study: In model experiments, template switching captured about one uniquely barcoded TCR beta cDNA molecule for every two T cells. Donors were grouped into four age groups: young (average roughly 16 years), middle-aged (around 39), aged (about 59) and long-lived (approximately 75). The study analyzed two additional independent replicas of 1 million unique cDNA reads from the same blood draw for two donors, one aged 18 to 29 and one aged 80 or older. To avoid experimental bias, donors of different ages were spread randomly across the sequencing lanes. Age-related changes in TCR beta repertoire diversity were measured in the study by deep sequencing normalized with unique cDNA molecular identifiers.

Study-wide findings and limitations: Conclusive comparison of naive and antigen-experienced compartments was prevented by the profiling of bulk unsorted PBMCs. As age increased, observed TCR beta diversity per million T cells dropped in a roughly linear way, and a significant reduction was already evident by age about 40. Compared with the aged group, the long-lived group had more naive CD4+ T cells, fewer expanded clones and increased TCR diversity, suggesting age selection. Estimates of total diversity based on one million sequenced T cells were considered lower bounds and underestimates. A strong correlation was found between observed TCR beta diversity and the percentage of naive T cells measured by flow cytometry. Because donor CMV infection status was unknown, age-related changes in expanded clonotypes were potentially confounded.

The sequence joins TRBV13 to TRBJ2-7; TRBD1 aligns with 8 central bases. Sequenced input: blood. The origin of this receptor is a man older than 75 in good health. The CDR3 in this case is CASSLGTGALEQYF. The DNA reads TGTGCCAGCAGCCTGGGGACAGGCGCCCTCGAGCAGTACTTC.